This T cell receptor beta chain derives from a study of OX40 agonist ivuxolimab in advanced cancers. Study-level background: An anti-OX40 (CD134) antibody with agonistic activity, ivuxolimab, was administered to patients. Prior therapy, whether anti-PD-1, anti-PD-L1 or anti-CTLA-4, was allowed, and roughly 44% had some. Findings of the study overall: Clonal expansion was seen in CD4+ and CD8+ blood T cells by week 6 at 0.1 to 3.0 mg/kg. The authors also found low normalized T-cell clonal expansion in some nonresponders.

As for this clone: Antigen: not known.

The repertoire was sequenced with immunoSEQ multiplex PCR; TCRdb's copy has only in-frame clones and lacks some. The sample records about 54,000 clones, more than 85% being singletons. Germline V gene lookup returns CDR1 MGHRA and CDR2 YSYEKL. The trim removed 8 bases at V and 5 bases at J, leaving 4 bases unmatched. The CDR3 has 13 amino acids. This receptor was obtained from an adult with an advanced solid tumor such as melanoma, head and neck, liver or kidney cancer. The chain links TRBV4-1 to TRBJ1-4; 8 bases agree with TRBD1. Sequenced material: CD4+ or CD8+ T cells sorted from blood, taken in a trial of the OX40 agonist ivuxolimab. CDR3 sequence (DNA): TGCGCCAGCGCCTGGACAGGGAATGAAAAACTGTTTTTT. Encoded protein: CASAWTGNEKLFF.